This T cell receptor beta chain originates from a study of blood T cell repertoires in COVID-19. Study summary: The cDNA or gDNA used as material had been derived from T cells, B-cell-depleted T cells, or PBMCs.

Repertoires were generated with immunoSEQ multiplex PCR, while TCRdb's copy carries only in-frame clones and drops some. The sample includes a few hundred thousand clones, about nine tenths of them seen just once. This clone was found a few times. In germline, CDR1 is SGHRS, CDR2 YFSETQ. V was pared by 4 bases and J by 3 bases, with 2 bases of the junction left unmatched. This CDR3 region has 13 residues. This TCR was sampled from an older woman who had recovered from COVID-19. Sample: PBMCs or T cells enriched from blood (not recorded which). The rearrangement links TRBV5-1 to TRBJ2-5, with 8 bases aligning to TRBD1. The CDR3 region is CASSPTGEETQYF. The CDR3 DNA is TGCGCCAGCAGCCCGACAGGGGAAGAGACCCAGTACTTC. Full variable domain (missing parts from reference TRBV5-1 and TRBJ2-5): KAGVTQTPRYLIKTRGQQVTLSCSPISGHRSVSWYQQTPGQGLQFLFEYFSETQRNKGNFPGRFSGRQFSNSRSEMNVSTLELGDSALYLCASSPTGEETQYFGPGTRLLVL.